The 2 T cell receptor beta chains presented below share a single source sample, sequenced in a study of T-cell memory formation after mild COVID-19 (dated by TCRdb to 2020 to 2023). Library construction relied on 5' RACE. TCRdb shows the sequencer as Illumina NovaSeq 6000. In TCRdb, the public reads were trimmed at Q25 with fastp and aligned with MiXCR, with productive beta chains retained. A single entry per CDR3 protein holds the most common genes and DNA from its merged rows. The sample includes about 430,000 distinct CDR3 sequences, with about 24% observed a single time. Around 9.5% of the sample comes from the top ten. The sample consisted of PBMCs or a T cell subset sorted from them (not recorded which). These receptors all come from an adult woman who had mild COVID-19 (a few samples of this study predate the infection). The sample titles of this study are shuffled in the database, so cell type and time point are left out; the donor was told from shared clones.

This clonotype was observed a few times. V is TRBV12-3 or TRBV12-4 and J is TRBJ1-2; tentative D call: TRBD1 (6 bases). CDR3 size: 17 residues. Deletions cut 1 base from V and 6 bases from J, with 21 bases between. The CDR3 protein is CASSLGRGGGRLHGYTF. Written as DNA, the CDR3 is TGTGCCAGCAGTTTAGGACGGGGAGGGGGACGATTGCATGGCTACACCTTC.

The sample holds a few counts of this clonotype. The CDR3 protein is CASRAGTMNTEAFF. Written as DNA, the CDR3 is TGTGCCAGCAGGGCCGGGACCATGAACACTGAAGCTTTCTTT. This sequence joins TRBV2 and TRBJ1-1; possible D gene TRBD1, 5 bases. Germline V gives CDR1 SNHLY, CDR2 FYNNEI. The germline V and J ends were trimmed by 6 bases and 0 bases, with 11 bases remaining between them. The CDR3 runs 14 residues.